The clone carrying this TCR beta chain was seen only once. Its antigen is unidentified. This sample was taken from a study of cytomegalovirus exposure and HLA in healthy donors. Study-wide findings and caveats: Across all donors, roughly uniform sequencing depth was an assumption of the presence/absence analyses. DRB1 had the most TCR associations and HLA-C the fewest, a later analysis found, with rates varying by HLA locus.

Germline CDR1 reads SGDLS; CDR2 reads YYNGEE. The CDR3 is made up of 17 amino acids. V was pared by 0 bases and J by 7 bases, with 10 bases of the junction left unmatched. The donors were healthy bone marrow donors. The study sampled nominally healthy donors, though unrecorded immune exposures were likely. It was with 60 Vbeta and 13 Jbeta primers that the PCR ran. Libraries were prepared by immunoSEQ multiplex PCR; TCRdb keeps only in-frame clonotypes and omits some of them. The data show roughly 120,000 clones, with 73% seen just once and 8.4% held by the top ten. This sequence joins TRBV9 and TRBJ2-1, with 10 bases that match TRBD2. The sample consisted of PBMCs. The TCR sequence derives from a middle-aged man in good health and CMV-seronegative. CDR3 DNA: TGTGCCAGCAGCGTAGAGGGGGGGGCTAGCGGGGGTAATGAGCAGTTCTTC. Residues: CASSVEGGASGGNEQFF.